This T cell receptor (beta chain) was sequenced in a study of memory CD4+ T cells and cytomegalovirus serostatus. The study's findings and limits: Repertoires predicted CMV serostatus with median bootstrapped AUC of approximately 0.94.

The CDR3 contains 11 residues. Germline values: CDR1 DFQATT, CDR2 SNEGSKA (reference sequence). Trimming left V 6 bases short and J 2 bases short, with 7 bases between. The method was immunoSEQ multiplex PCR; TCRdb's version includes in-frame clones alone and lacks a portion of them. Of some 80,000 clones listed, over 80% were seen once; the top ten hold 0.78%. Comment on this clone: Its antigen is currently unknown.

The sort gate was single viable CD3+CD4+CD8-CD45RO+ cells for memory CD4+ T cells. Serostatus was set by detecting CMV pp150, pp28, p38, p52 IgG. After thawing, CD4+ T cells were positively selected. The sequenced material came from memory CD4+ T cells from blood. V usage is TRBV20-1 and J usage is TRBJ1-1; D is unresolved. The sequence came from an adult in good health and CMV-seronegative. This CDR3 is CSALRNTEAFF. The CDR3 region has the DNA TGCAGTGCCCTCAGAAACACTGAAGCTTTCTTT.